A single sample is the source of the 30 T cell receptor beta chains below, sequenced in a study of blood T cell repertoires in COVID-19. Using immunoSEQ multiplex PCR, the repertoire was profiled, and TCRdb retains in-frame clones only, with some absent. This sample has around 140,000 clones, with roughly 89% found just once. The specimen sequenced was peripheral blood. The source of these receptors is a woman aged 45-60 years with active or convalescent COVID-19.

The V call is TRBV12-5, the J call TRBJ2-7; 7 bases align to TRBD1. The J segment lost 3 bases and the V segment lost 4 bases, leaving 3 bases of the junction unmatched. This CDR3 is 13 amino acids long. The germline V gene encodes CDR1 LGHNT and CDR2 FRNRAP. In nucleotides, the CDR3 is TGTGCTAGTGGTTGGGACAGCTTCTACGAGCAGTACTTC. Translation gives CASGWDSFYEQYF. Full variable domain (remainder filled in from reference TRBV12-5 and TRBJ2-7): DARVTQTPRHKVTEMGQEVTMRCQPILGHNTVFWYRQTMMQGLELLAYFRNRAPLDDSGMPKDRFSAEMPDATLATLKIQPSEPRDSAVYFCASGWDSFYEQYFGPGTRLTVT.

The chain has TRBV2 and TRBJ1-5; TRBD1 aligns across 7 bases. The CDR3 length is 17 residues. V lost 4 bases and J lost 3; bases outside the gene matches: 12. Germline CDR1 SNHLY, CDR2 FYNNEI. CDR3 DNA: TGTGCCAGCAGTGGGCCTCGGGACAGCCTAATCAATCAGCCCCAGCATTTT. This translates into CASSGPRDSLINQPQHF.

The V and J genes are TRBV28 and TRBJ1-6, with a tentative D call TRBD1 (6 bases). The V end lost 6 bases, the J end lost 6 bases, and 15 bases lay between the germline ends. This CDR3 region has 15 residues. The germline CDR1 and CDR2 sequences are MDHEN and SYDVKM. The CDR3 bases are TGTGCCAGCAGAATGGTCAGGGGTGCTAATTCACCCCTCCACTTT. Its protein is CASRMVRGANSPLHF. The complete variable domain, with remaining parts taken from reference TRBV28 and TRBJ1-6, reads DVKVTQSSRYLVKRTGEKVFLECVQDMDHENMFWYRQDPGLGLRLIYFSYDVKMKEKGDIPEGYSVSREKKERFSLILESASTNQTSMYLCASRMVRGANSPLHFGNGTRLTVT.

The chain joins TRBV19 to TRBJ1-5; no reliable D call. The ends were cut back, 2 bases at V and 8 bases at J, with 19 bases in the middle. The germline CDR1 and CDR2 sequences are LNHDA and SQIVND (reference sequence). The CDR3 consists of 16 residues. CDR3 sequence (DNA): TGTGCCAGTAGTATAAAAACGGGTTCTATCATGGAGCCCCAGCATTTT. As protein: CASSIKTGSIMEPQHF.

The chain joins TRBV29-1 to TRBJ2-6; unclear D gene. The length of the CDR3 is 14 residues. V lost 3 bases, J lost 2 bases, and 8 bases lay in between. The germline V gene has CDR1 SQVTM and CDR2 ANQGSEA. This chain's CDR3 is CSVDSSAGANVLTF. The DNA for the CDR3 is TGCAGCGTTGATAGCTCGGCTGGGGCCAACGTCCTGACTTTC. Using reference TRBV29-1 and TRBJ2-6 for the parts outside the CDR3, the full variable domain is SAVISQKPSRDICQRGTSLTIQCQVDSQVTMMFWYRQQPGQSLTLIATANQGSEATYESGFVIDKFPISRPNLTFSTLTVSNMSPEDSSIYLCSVDSSAGANVLTFGAGSRLTVL.

The chain couples TRBV20-1 to TRBJ1-2, with D unresolved. CDR1 is DFQATT and CDR2 is SNEGSKA in the germline V gene (reference sequence). Between the trimmed V and J ends, which lost 1 base and 5 bases, there was a span of 5 bases. The CDR3 is 11 amino acids. In nucleotides, the CDR3 is TGCAGTGCTAGAGGCGTTTATGGCTACACCTTC. Amino acids: CSARGVYGYTF.

The chain couples TRBV2 to TRBJ2-1, with TRBD2 matching over 7 bases. Germline loops: CDR1 SNHLY, CDR2 FYNNEI. CDR3 length: 18 residues. The junction had 11 bases not matched to a gene; V was cut back by 3 bases and J by 0 bases. This CDR3 is CASSDPWLAEDSYNEQFF. CDR3 bases: TGTGCCAGCAGTGACCCCTGGCTAGCGGAGGACTCCTACAATGAGCAGTTCTTC.

V usage is TRBV19 and J usage is TRBJ1-5; D not certain. From germline, CDR1 is LNHDA and CDR2 SQIVND (reference sequence). Trimming left V 7 bases short and J 3 bases short, with 10 bases between. The CDR3 extends over 13 amino acids. The CDR3 DNA reads as TGTGCCAGTACAGAGGGAAACAATCAGCCCCAGCATTTT. Translating it yields CASTEGNNQPQHF.

This clone was detected once. The genes are TRBV30 and TRBJ2-3, with 10 positions matching TRBD2. Germline trimming cut 1 base from V and 3 bases from J; bases unmatched to any gene: 4. Germline V gene data show CDR1 as GTSNPN and CDR2 as SVGIG (reference sequence). CDR3 size: 15 residues. The CDR3 nucleotides read TGTGCCTGGAGTGCTAGCGGGAGAGGTACAGATACGCAGTATTTT. The encoded protein is CAWSASGRGTDTQYF.

The CDR3 DNA is TGTGCCTGGAGTGTCGAGGGAGACGCGTGGTCCTACAATGAGCAGTTCTTC. Its protein product is CAWSVEGDAWSYNEQFF. V is TRBV30 and J is TRBJ2-1; tentative D call: TRBD2 (5 bases). CDR3 size: 17 residues. V was trimmed by 0 bases and J by 1 base, leaving 16 bases between them. Germline V gene sequence: CDR1 GTSNPN, CDR2 SVGIG (reference sequence).

A few counts support this clone. The chain couples TRBV10-1 to TRBJ1-1; D is perhaps TRBD1 (6 bases). The V end was cut by 5 bases, the J end by 4 bases, with 11 bases between. The CDR3 loop spans 13 amino acids. Germline lookup yields CDR1 WNHNN and CDR2 SYGVQD (reference sequence). CDR3 loop: CASSTEQGTEAFF. In nucleotides, the CDR3 is TGCGCCAGCAGTACTGAACAGGGCACTGAAGCTTTCTTT.

The genes are TRBV18 and TRBJ1-5; D not certain. The CDR3 consists of 13 residues. V gave up 8 bases and J gave up 4 bases, with 12 bases separating them. CDR1 is KGHSH and CDR2 is LQKENI in the germline V gene. The CDR3 DNA is TGTGCCAGCACAAGACAAATTAATCAGCCCCAGCATTTT. Translated: CASTRQINQPQHF.

The chain employs TRBV10-2 and TRBJ2-1; 10 bases are shared with TRBD2. CDR3 length equals 15 residues. Trimming removed 6 bases from V and 2 bases from J; junction bases left unmatched: 4. Per the germline V gene, CDR1 is WSHSY and CDR2 is SAAADI. The CDR3 spells CASSAGTSAYNEQFF. CDR3 nucleotides: TGCGCCAGCAGCGCCGGGACTAGCGCCTACAATGAGCAGTTCTTC.

The chain is built from TRBV27 and TRBJ1-2; D call uncertain. Germline CDR1 and CDR2: MNHEY and SMNVEV (reference sequence). Deletions cut 5 bases from V and 2 bases from J, with 9 bases between. This CDR3 spans 13 amino acids. CDR3 bases: TGTGCCAGCAGTCGCCAGAACAACTATGGCTACACCTTC. Amino acids: CASSRQNNYGYTF.

The chain is built from TRBV7-9 and TRBJ2-1, with 14 bases that match TRBD2. V trimming: 5 bases; J trimming: 2 bases; junction bases outside the gene matches: 5. The germline V gene encodes CDR1 SEHNR and CDR2 FQNEAQ (reference sequence). The CDR3 contains 17 residues. This CDR3 reads CASSPRTSGGTYNEQFF. CDR3 DNA: TGTGCCAGCAGCCCGAGGACTAGCGGGGGGACCTACAATGAGCAGTTCTTC.

V gene TRBV9 combines with J gene TRBJ2-5; 8 bases fit TRBD2. J gave up 5 bases and V 6 bases, and 9 bases lay outside the gene matches. The CDR3 contains 14 residues. CDR1 is SGDLS and CDR2 is YYNGEE in the germline V gene. CDR3: CASKGGRNEETQYF. Here the CDR3 DNA reads TGTGCCAGCAAGGGCGGGAGGAACGAGGAGACCCAGTACTTC.

This chain joins TRBV2 and TRBJ2-2; 13 nucleotides align to TRBD2. CDR3 length: 14 amino acids. V was clipped by 7 bases and J by 5 bases; unmatched bases: 1. The V gene's germline CDR1 is SNHLY and CDR2 FYNNEI. The CDR3 here is CASTTSGRTGELFF. The CDR3 DNA is TGTGCCAGCACGACTAGCGGGAGGACCGGGGAGCTGTTTTTT.

V is TRBV7-8 and J is TRBJ1-1, with 7 bases fitting TRBD1. Per the germline V gene, CDR1 is SGHVS and CDR2 is FQNEAQ. V lost 1 base, J lost 2 bases, and 7 bases stayed unmatched. The CDR3 sequence is 16 residues long. CDR3 protein: CASSLVSGQRNTEAFF. The CDR3 DNA reads TGTGCCAGCAGCTTAGTATCGGGACAGCGTAACACTGAAGCTTTCTTT. The full variable domain, rest sourced from reference TRBV7-8 and TRBJ1-1, is GAGVSQSPRYKVAKRGQDVALRCDPISGHVSLFWYQQALGQGPEFLTYFQNEAQLDKSGLPSDRFFAERPEGSVSTLKIQRTQQEDSAVYLCASSLVSGQRNTEAFFGQGTRLTVV.

To note about this clone: A read error may produce the germline difference seen at one junction end. This chain links TRBV7-8 with TRBJ1-2; D not resolved. CDR3 length equals 11 residues. Germline V CDR1 and CDR2: SGHVS, FQNEAQ. The CDR3: CASSLDGGFLF. In DNA form, the CDR3 reads TGTGCCAGCAGCTTAGATGGAGGCTTCCTCTTC.

The V and J genes are TRBV4-2 and TRBJ1-3; the D gene is possibly TRBD1 (5 bases). CDR3 length: 16 residues. With 4 bases removed from V and 0 bases from J, the gap between germline ends came to 13 bases. Germline lookup yields CDR1 LGHNA and CDR2 YNFKEQ. CDR3 coding DNA: TGTGCCAGCAGCCGGGGGGACGGAATCTCTGGAAACACCATATATTTT. Translating gives CASSRGDGISGNTIYF.

The J gene is TRBJ2-5, the V gene TRBV19; 9 bases map to TRBD1. Losses at the gene ends were 3 bases for V and 4 bases for J; bases not matched to a gene: 3. In germline, CDR1 is LNHDA, CDR2 SQIVND (reference sequence). This CDR3 has 14 amino acids. The CDR3 DNA reads as TGTGCCAGTAGTATGGGGACAGGGAGAGAGACCCAGTACTTC. It codes for CASSMGTGRETQYF.

This clone was seen once. The chain joins TRBV6-6 to TRBJ2-1; D remains ambiguous. Looked up from germline, CDR1 is MNHNY and CDR2 is SVGAGI (reference sequence). The CDR3 consists of 15 residues. The V end was cut by 4 bases, the J end by 0 bases, with 10 bases between. CDR3 nucleotide sequence: TGTGCCAGCAGTTCCCGCACAGCCTCCTACAATGAGCAGTTCTTC. This gives the protein CASSSRTASYNEQFF.

The gene calls are TRBV7-9 and TRBJ1-4; possible D gene TRBD1, 5 bases. The CDR3 sequence is 15 residues long. V dropped 5 bases and J dropped 0 bases, with 10 bases sitting between them. CDR1 is SEHNR and CDR2 is FQNEAQ in the germline V gene (reference sequence). The CDR3 protein is CASSRTTATNEKLFF. The DNA for the CDR3 is TGTGCCAGCAGCAGAACGACAGCAACTAATGAAAAACTGTTTTTT.

This chain links TRBV19 with TRBJ2-5, with D tentatively TRBD2 (6 bases). Trimming shortened V by 0 bases and J by 2 bases, and 13 bases separated the two germline ends. This CDR3 is 16 amino acids long. Per the germline V gene, CDR1 is LNHDA and CDR2 is SQIVND (reference sequence). DNA for the CDR3: TGTGCCAGTAGTATAGATGGGGTAGCGGATCAAGAGACCCAGTACTTC. Protein product: CASSIDGVADQETQYF.

V usage is TRBV12-3 or TRBV12-4 and J usage is TRBJ1-5; TRBD1 aligns across 7 bases. V was clipped by 5 bases and J by 7 bases; unmatched bases: 5. This CDR3 is 13 amino acids long. The CDR3 reads CASSNRGGQPQHF. CDR3 bases: TGTGCCAGCAGTAACAGGGGAGGCCAGCCCCAGCATTTT.

The chain uses TRBV5-1 and TRBJ2-1; no definite D call. The V end lost 0 bases, the J end lost 5 bases, and 15 bases lay between the germline ends. The CDR3 is 16 amino acids. Germline V lookup: CDR1 SGHRS, CDR2 YFSETQ. CDR3 bases: TGCGCCAGCAGCTTGGGGGCGATCCTGGGCAACAATGAGCAGTTCTTC. This sequence encodes CASSLGAILGNNEQFF.

The chain carries TRBV25-1 and TRBJ1-1; D is possibly TRBD1 (6 bases). There are 15 residues in the CDR3. Trimming cost V 1 base and J 6 bases, with 15 bases left between them. Germline V gene lookup returns CDR1 MGHDK and CDR2 SYGVNS. CDR3 residues: CASSESLQGLAEAFF. The CDR3 bases are TGTGCCAGCAGTGAATCGCTCCAGGGGTTGGCTGAAGCTTTCTTT. Full variable domain (outside the CDR3, taken from reference TRBV25-1 and TRBJ1-1): EADIYQTPRYLVIGTGKKITLECSQTMGHDKMYWYQQDPGMELHLIHYSYGVNSTEKGDLSSESTVSRIRTEHFPLTLESARPSHTSQYLCASSESLQGLAEAFFGQGTRLTVV.

V gene TRBV7-9 combines with J gene TRBJ1-5; D gene unclear. This CDR3 spans 12 amino acids. Trimming pared 4 bases from V and 6 bases from J, leaving 7 bases between. Germline CDR1 and CDR2: SEHNR and FQNEAQ (reference sequence). As DNA, the CDR3 is TGTGCCAGCAGCTGGTGGAGTCAGCCCCAGCATTTT. Amino acid sequence: CASSWWSQPQHF.

The chain uses TRBV2 and TRBJ2-7, with 10 bases lining up with TRBD2. J gave up 0 bases and V 6 bases, and 8 bases lay outside the gene matches. Germline CDR1 SNHLY, CDR2 FYNNEI. This CDR3 contains 16 residues. CDR3 bases: TGTGCCAGCAGGGCCGGACTAGCGGTGGCCTCCTACGAGCAGTACTTC. It encodes CASRAGLAVASYEQYF.

The V and J genes are TRBV4-2 and TRBJ2-7; TRBD1 aligns across 11 bases. The V segment lost 2 bases and the J segment 3 bases; nucleotides outside the gene matches: 3. Germline CDR1 and CDR2: LGHNA and YNFKEQ. There are 15 residues in the CDR3. The CDR3 sequence: CASSQRTGGVYEQYF. The CDR3 nucleotides read TGTGCCAGCAGCCAAAGGACAGGGGGCGTCTACGAGCAGTACTTC.